This T cell receptor beta chain was recorded in a study of blood T cells in healthy people across ages. General study points: Both higher diversity and more naive CD4+ cells marked long-lived donors when set against aged donors. Any conclusive comparison of naive versus antigen-experienced cells was prevented by using unsorted PBMCs.

Every donor provided ten milliliters of peripheral blood. On this clonotype: The antigen remains unidentified. One end of the junction is discordant with germline, which a read error may explain.

A second PCR of 7 to 11 cycles used a sample-barcoded 5' primer and a J-beta primer mix. TCRdb reprocessed the 5' RACE reads with MiXCR, giving one entry per CDR3 protein. The sample includes some 790,000 distinct CDR3 sequences, 29% seen only once; the top ten take around a sixth. CDR1 and CDR2 from the germline V gene are MDHEN and SYDVKM. The CDR3 is made up of 14 amino acids. The source is a woman aged 80 or over in good health. The specimen sequenced was blood. The chain couples TRBV28 to TRBJ1-4; tentatively, D is TRBD1 (6 bases). CDR3 in amino acids: CAGRPQGRSEKRFF. The CDR3 DNA follows: TGTGCCGGCAGGCCACAGGGAAGGAGTGAAAAACGGTTTTTT.